The 31 T cell receptor beta chains listed next were all sequenced from one sample in a study of T cells after yellow fever vaccination. TCRdb reprocessed the 5' RACE reads via MiXCR and lists one record per CDR3 protein. The data contain hundreds of thousands of distinct CDR3 sequences, about 13% of them singletons. This sample comprised PBMCs, obtained on the day of the yellow fever booster vaccination. These receptors all stem from a young man who received the YFV17D yellow fever vaccine.

There are many counts of this clonotype. The rearrangement joins TRBV6-6 to TRBJ1-1; possibly TRBD1 for D (5 bases). CDR1 and CDR2 (germline): MNHNY, SVGAGI (reference sequence). This CDR3 has 13 residues. Trimming shortened V by 2 bases and J by 4 bases, and 8 bases separated the two germline ends. In DNA, the CDR3 is TGTGCCAGCAGTTACACGGGGGGCACTGAAGCTTTCTTT. It specifies CASSYTGGTEAFF.

This clonotype was detected only a few times. The chain couples TRBV6-5 to TRBJ2-1; TRBD2 matches at 7 bases. Germline CDR1 and CDR2: MNHEY and SVGAGI. V shed 2 bases, J shed 5 bases, and the junction held 6 bases outside the gene matches. This CDR3 has 15 residues. In DNA form, the CDR3 reads TGTGCCAGCAGTTACAGGGCTAGCGGAGACAATGAGCAGTTCTTC. It codes for CASSYRASGDNEQFF.

This clonotype was counted ten times or more. This sequence joins TRBV12-3 or TRBV12-4 and TRBJ2-3; 7 nucleotides match TRBD2. This CDR3 comprises 16 residues. J lost 8 bases, V lost 6 bases, and 17 bases had no gene match. CDR3 region: CASSNLAAPRHGTQYF. Here the CDR3 DNA reads TGTGCCAGCAGCAATCTAGCGGCCCCCCGCCATGGTACGCAGTATTTT.

Concerning this clonotype: An end of the junction differs from the germline gene, which may be a read error. The J gene is TRBJ2-3, the V gene TRBV29-1; maybe TRBD1 (6 bases). Looked up from germline, CDR1 is SQVTM and CDR2 is ANQGSEA. This CDR3 comprises 14 residues. CDR3 residues: CSVSGHNSIDTQYF. CDR3 in DNA: TGCAGCGTCTCGGGACACAATAGCATAGATACGCAGTATTTT.

The chain links TRBV20-1 to TRBJ2-3; TRBD2 is a possible D gene (5 bases). The germline CDR1 and CDR2 sequences are DFQATT and SNEGSKA (reference sequence). This CDR3 region has 16 residues. V lost 1 base and J 3 bases, leaving 17 bases between the germline ends. The chain's CDR3 is CSARASLQDPTDTQYF. The CDR3 DNA reads as TGCAGTGCTAGAGCTAGCCTTCAAGACCCTACAGATACGCAGTATTTT.

This clonotype was recorded a few times. This sequence joins TRBV6-5 and TRBJ2-5; the D gene is possibly TRBD1 (6 bases). The CDR3 runs to 16 residues. Between the trimmed V and J ends, which lost 0 bases and 9 bases, there was a span of 20 bases. Germline-derived CDR1 and CDR2 are MNHEY and SVGAGI. The DNA of the CDR3 is TGTGCCAGCAGTTACTCGATGCAGGGGCCCGCAATGCCCCAGTACTTC. Translating gives CASSYSMQGPAMPQYF.

The genes are TRBV20-1 and TRBJ2-7; no reliable D call. V gave up 4 bases and J gave up 0 bases, with 13 bases separating them. The germline CDR1 and CDR2 sequences are DFQATT and SNEGSKA (reference sequence). The CDR3 consists of 14 residues. CDR3 region: CSAIGPPSSYEQYF. The CDR3 region has the DNA TGCAGTGCTATCGGACCGCCAAGCTCCTACGAGCAGTACTTC.

This clonotype was seen ten or more times. The J gene is TRBJ2-5, the V gene TRBV18; possible D gene TRBD1, 5 bases. Trimming took off 0 bases at V and 4 bases at J, with 9 bases between the two ends. Germline assignment: CDR1 KGHSH and CDR2 LQKENI. The CDR3 is 14 amino acids. CDR3 in amino acids: CASSPPGRAETQYF. DNA for the CDR3: TGTGCCAGCTCACCACCCGGCAGGGCAGAGACCCAGTACTTC.

The rearrangement joins TRBV7-8 to TRBJ2-7; tentatively, D is TRBD1 (6 bases). V dropped 4 bases and J dropped 6 bases, with 10 bases sitting between them. Germline CDR1 reads SGHVS; CDR2 reads FQNEAQ. The CDR3 consists of 12 residues. CDR3 loop: CASSYRAVEQYF. CDR3 DNA: TGTGCCAGCAGCTACAGGGCGGTCGAGCAGTACTTC.

About this clonotype: Just one base apart from a much larger clone, this may be a read error. This chain uses TRBV2 with TRBJ1-1, with unresolved D. V lost 7 bases to trimming and J lost 1 base, with 7 bases between them. This CDR3 has 12 residues. Germline CDR1 and CDR2: SNHLY and FYNNEI. DNA for the CDR3: TGTGCCAGCATCGACTCGAACACTGAAGCTTTCTTT. Translated, it gives CASIDSNTEAFF.

The V gene is TRBV7-9, the J gene TRBJ2-5, with D unclear. V gave up 2 bases and J gave up 0 bases, with 13 bases separating them. Germline values: CDR1 SEHNR, CDR2 FQNEAQ (reference sequence). The CDR3 extends over 16 amino acids. The CDR3 sequence: CASSLRASLNQETQYF. In nucleotides, the CDR3 is TGTGCCAGCAGCTTACGGGCTAGTCTTAACCAAGAGACCCAGTACTTC. The whole variable domain, remainder taken from reference TRBV7-9 and TRBJ2-5, is DTGVSQNPRHKITKRGQNVTFRCDPISEHNRLYWYRQTLGQGPEFLTYFQNEAQLEKSRLLSDRFSAERPKGSFSTLEIQRTEQGDSAMYLCASSLRASLNQETQYFGPGTRLLVL.

This clonotype was detected only a few times. DNA for the CDR3: TGTGCCTTTGCAGTAGAGAGAAACACTGAAGCTTTCTTT. This gives the protein CAFAVERNTEAFF. The J gene is TRBJ1-1, the V gene TRBV2; unclear D gene. Trimming removed 11 bases at V and 2 bases at J, with 15 bases between. The CDR3 has 13 residues. Per germline, CDR1 SNHLY and CDR2 FYNNEI.

This clonotype was counted a few times. The genes are TRBV28 and TRBJ2-2, with D perhaps matching TRBD1 (6 bases). The germline gives CDR1 MDHEN, CDR2 SYDVKM. The CDR3 is made up of 16 amino acids. The V and J ends lost 3 bases and 0 bases respectively, with 11 bases between them. CDR3: CASSFLGAANTGELFF. For the CDR3, the DNA is TGTGCCAGCAGTTTTCTGGGGGCGGCGAACACCGGGGAGCTGTTTTTT.

Only a few counts were recorded for this clonotype. The chain combines TRBV4-2 with TRBJ2-5; D possibly corresponds to TRBD1 (5 bases). The germline V gene encodes CDR1 LGHNA and CDR2 YNFKEQ. The CDR3 covers 16 residues. Trimming left V 0 bases short and J 1 base short, with 12 bases between. The CDR3 sequence: CASSQDQGLIQETQYF. The CDR3 coding sequence is TGTGCCAGCAGCCAAGATCAGGGCCTAATCCAAGAGACCCAGTACTTC.

This chain uses TRBV3-1 with TRBJ2-3, with D perhaps assigned TRBD1 or TRBD2 (5 bases each). The germline V and J ends were trimmed by 3 bases and 6 bases, with 25 bases remaining between them. The CDR3 runs 18 residues. In germline, CDR1 is LGHDT, CDR2 YNNKEL (reference sequence). The CDR3 nucleotides read TGTGCCAGCAGCCATCCCACACCCGGGACGGGGATTATTGATACGCAGTATTTT. It encodes CASSHPTPGTGIIDTQYF.

This clonotype showed up just a few times. The chain is built from TRBV20-1 and TRBJ2-6; TRBD2 matches 8 bases. V trimming: 6 bases; J trimming: 2 bases; junction bases outside the gene matches: 6. In germline, CDR1 is DFQATT, CDR2 SNEGSKA (reference sequence). The CDR3 runs 15 residues. The CDR3, as DNA: TGCAGTGCCCAGCGGGGGACCACTGGGGCCAACGTCCTGACTTTC. Protein sequence: CSAQRGTTGANVLTF.

Ten or more counts support this clonotype. V usage is TRBV11-2 and J usage is TRBJ2-3; 10 positions agree with TRBD1. This CDR3 spans 17 amino acids. Germline lookup yields CDR1 SGHAT and CDR2 FQNNGV. V lost 2 bases, J lost 6 bases, and 11 bases stayed unmatched. DNA for the CDR3: TGTGCCAGCAGCTTAAGATCGGGACAGGGGATAGCGGATACGCAGTATTTT. Translation gives CASSLRSGQGIADTQYF.

This clonotype was detected a few times. CDR3 nucleotides: TGTGCCAGCAGGACCCCAATGGGCACTAGCGGCGAGCAGTACTTC. Encoded protein: CASRTPMGTSGEQYF. V and J are TRBV28 and TRBJ2-7; 8 positions match TRBD2. The CDR3 consists of 15 residues. CDR1 is MDHEN, CDR2 SYDVKM, per germline. The J segment lost 6 bases and the V segment lost 6 bases, leaving 13 bases of the junction unmatched. The entire variable domain, with the rest obtained from reference TRBV28 and TRBJ2-7, is as follows: DVKVTQSSRYLVKRTGEKVFLECVQDMDHENMFWYRQDPGLGLRLIYFSYDVKMKEKGDIPEGYSVSREKKERFSLILESASTNQTSMYLCASRTPMGTSGEQYFGPGTRLTVT.

V usage is TRBV6-4 and J usage is TRBJ2-1; unclear D gene. The CDR3 contains 13 residues. V was pared by 10 bases and J by 10 bases, with 20 bases between. CDR1 is MRHNA, CDR2 SNTAGT, per germline. The CDR3 protein is CATSTGSIGEQFF. DNA for the CDR3: TGTGCCACCTCGACGGGCTCTATTGGAGAGCAGTTCTTC.

This clonotype showed up just a few times. The gene calls are TRBV4-3 and TRBJ1-2; D not certain. The CDR3 has 15 amino acids. V was trimmed by 1 base and J by 7 bases, leaving 16 bases between them. Germline-derived CDR1 and CDR2 are LGHNA and YSLEER. The DNA for the CDR3 is TGCGCCAGCAGCCAAGCGTGGTCGGGTTTTAGTGGCTACACCTTC. Protein: CASSQAWSGFSGYTF.

A few counts support this clonotype. One junction end disagrees with the germline gene, perhaps due to a read error. V and J are TRBV7-2 and TRBJ2-5; D is possibly TRBD2 (6 bases). In germline, CDR1 is SGHTA, CDR2 FQGNSA. The CDR3 has 8 amino acids. The chain's CDR3 is CASSPTSF. CDR3 DNA sequence: TGTGCCAGCAGCCCGACTAGCTTC.

This chain joins TRBV11-2 and TRBJ2-6; D may correspond to TRBD1 or TRBD2 (5 bases each). Trimming took 3 bases from V and 0 from J, leaving 18 bases between them. Germline V gives CDR1 SGHAT, CDR2 FQNNGV. CDR3 size: 19 residues. This chain's CDR3 is CASSFQQGSGSSGANVLTF. Written as DNA, the CDR3 is TGTGCCAGCAGCTTCCAGCAAGGGTCAGGGAGCTCTGGGGCCAACGTCCTGACTTTC.

This chain uses TRBV19 with TRBJ2-1, with D perhaps TRBD1 (5 bases). Trimming pared 4 bases from V and 7 bases from J, leaving 14 bases between. The CDR3 is 14 residues long. The V gene's germline CDR1 is LNHDA and CDR2 SQIVND (reference sequence). CDR3 loop: CASSTLRAGNEQFF. The CDR3 region has the DNA TGTGCCAGTAGTACCCTTCGGGCAGGGAATGAGCAGTTCTTC.

Comments on this clonotype: Compared with germline, one end of the junction differs, possibly owing to a read error. J is TRBJ2-6 and V is TRBV12-3 or TRBV12-4; 8 positions match TRBD1. The CDR3 contains 17 residues. The CDR3 protein is CASSPDRVSSRANVLTF. CDR3 DNA: TGTGCCAGCAGCCCGGACAGGGTGTCCTCTAGGGCCAACGTCCTGACTTTC.

This clonotype was counted only a few times. This rearrangement joins TRBV9 to TRBJ2-6, with D perhaps matching TRBD1 (5 bases). Trimming pared 0 bases from V and 4 bases from J, leaving 11 bases between. The CDR3 is 16 residues long. Germline loops: CDR1 SGDLS, CDR2 YYNGEE. The CDR3 DNA follows: TGTGCCAGCAGCGTAGAAGGGGCCGTAGGGGCCAACGTCCTGACTTTC. It is translated as CASSVEGAVGANVLTF.

This clonotype turned up a few times. The CDR3 region is CASSQAFQAGTDTQYF. The CDR3 DNA sequence: TGTGCCAGCAGCCAAGCGTTTCAAGCGGGCACAGATACGCAGTATTTT. The rearrangement uses TRBV4-2 and TRBJ2-3; possible D gene TRBD2, 5 bases. V lost 1 base and J lost 1, with 12 bases in between. Germline CDR1 is LGHNA and CDR2 is YNFKEQ. This CDR3 spans 16 amino acids.

This clonotype was observed a few times. The chain links TRBV11-1 to TRBJ2-6; D is uncertain. V was shortened by 6 bases and J by 1 base, with 19 bases between the two germline ends. The CDR3 consists of 18 residues. Per germline, CDR1 SGHAT and CDR2 FQDESV (reference sequence). CDR3 amino acids: CASSYTGSSTSGANVLTF. The CDR3 nucleotides read TGTGCCAGCAGTTATACCGGGTCATCCACATCTGGGGCCAACGTCCTGACTTTC.

The rearrangement uses TRBV4-3 and TRBJ1-5, with D unresolved. This CDR3 has 14 amino acids. Germline V gene sequence: CDR1 LGHNA, CDR2 YSLEER. V shed 0 bases and J shed 2 bases, with 5 bases lying between them. The CDR3 DNA reads as TGCGCCAGCAGCCAAGATAACCGCAATCAGCCCCAGCATTTT. Protein product: CASSQDNRNQPQHF.

V usage is TRBV5-1 and J usage is TRBJ2-2, with TRBD1 matching over 7 bases. This CDR3 contains 13 residues. Trimming removed 4 bases from V and 5 bases from J; junction bases left unmatched: 2. The germline gives CDR1 SGHRS, CDR2 YFSETQ. CDR3 DNA: TGCGCCAGCAGCAAGGGACAGACCGGGGAGCTGTTTTTT. This codes for CASSKGQTGELFF.

This chain links TRBV6-5 with TRBJ1-2; D is perhaps TRBD1 (6 bases). In germline, CDR1 is MNHEY, CDR2 SVGAGI. This CDR3 has 16 residues. V lost 2 bases, J lost 1 base, and 14 bases lay in between. This CDR3 reads CASSYRGFGRNYGYTF. The DNA of the CDR3 is TGTGCCAGCAGTTACAGGGGGTTCGGCCGTAACTATGGCTACACCTTC.

This rearrangement joins TRBV6-5 to TRBJ2-3; possibly TRBD1 for D (6 bases). Deletions cut 8 bases from V and 1 base from J, with 13 bases between. CDR3 size: 14 residues. Germline assignment: CDR1 MNHEY and CDR2 SVGAGI. For the CDR3, the DNA is TGTGCCAGCGTTGGGGGCCGGGGCACAGATACGCAGTATTTT. As protein: CASVGGRGTDTQYF.